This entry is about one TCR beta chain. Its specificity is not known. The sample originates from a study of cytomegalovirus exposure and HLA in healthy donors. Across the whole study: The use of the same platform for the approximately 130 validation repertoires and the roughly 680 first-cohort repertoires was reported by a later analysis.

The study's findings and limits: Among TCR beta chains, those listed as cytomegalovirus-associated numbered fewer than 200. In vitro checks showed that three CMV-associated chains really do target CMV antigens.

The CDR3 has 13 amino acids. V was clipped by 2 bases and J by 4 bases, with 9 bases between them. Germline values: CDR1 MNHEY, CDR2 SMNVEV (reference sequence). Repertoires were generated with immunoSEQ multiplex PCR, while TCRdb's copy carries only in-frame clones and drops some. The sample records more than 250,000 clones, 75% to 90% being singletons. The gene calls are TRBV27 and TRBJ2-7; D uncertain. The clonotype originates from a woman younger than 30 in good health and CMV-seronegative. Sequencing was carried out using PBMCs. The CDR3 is CASSLTKSYEQYF. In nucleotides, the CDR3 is TGTGCCAGCAGTTTAACTAAGTCGTACGAGCAGTACTTC.